These T cell receptor beta chains were read from a single sample in a study of T-cell reconstitution after alpha-beta-depleted transplantation in children. TCRdb called the PCR reads again in MiXCR, with one record for every CDR3 protein. The table includes approximately 300,000 distinct CDR3 sequences, just over 7.5% detected once. Source: peripheral blood, taken 360 days after TCRalphabeta/CD19-depleted stem cell transplant. These receptor sequences come from a female patient aged 2-10 years who had a stem cell transplant for Fanconi anemia, so the T cells may come from the graft donor. Each CDR3 is given with its conserved first and last residue. The D gene is left open where the match is weak. Some rows mark clone size as missing; the rest say once, few, many or name a class of expanded clone.

TRBJ1-1 | . | TRBV20-1 | many | TGCAGTGCTGCTACGGGCGGCCCAAACACTGAAGCTTTCTTT | CSAATGGPNTEAFF
TRBJ2-3 | . | TRBV7-9 | few | TGTGCCAGCAGCTTCGGATACTCAGATACGCAGTATTTT | CASSFGYSDTQYF
TRBJ1-3 | . | TRBV5-1 | many | TGCGCCAGCAGCGGTGAGGGGGGGGACTCTGGAAACACCATATATTTT | CASSGEGGDSGNTIYF
TRBJ2-3 | . | TRBV7-2 | many | TGTGCCAGCAGCTTACGACCGTGGCTAGGGGATAACACAGATACGCAGTATTTT | CASSLRPWLGDNTDTQYF
TRBJ2-3 | TRBD2 | TRBV11-2 | few | TGTGCCAGCAGCTTTAGGACTAGCGGGGGGGGATGGGATACGCAGTATTTT | CASSFRTSGGGWDTQYF
TRBJ2-1 | TRBD2 | TRBV19 | . | TGTGCCAGTCGACTAGCGGGAGGGCCCTACAATGAGCAGTTCTTC | CASRLAGGPYNEQFF
TRBJ1-4 | . | TRBV5-1 | many | TGCGCCAGCAGCTTATTTTCGGGTCTCGAAAAACTGTTTTTT | CASSLFSGLEKLFF
TRBJ2-1 | TRBD1 | TRBV20-1 | few | TGCAGTGCTAGAGACAGGGGGGGGACAGGGGACAATGAGCAGTTCTTC | CSARDRGGTGDNEQFF
TRBJ2-3 | TRBD2 | TRBV12-3/TRBV12-4 | many | TGTGCCAGCAGTTTAGCCCTACTAGCGGGAGCGACAGATACGCAGTATTTT | CASSLALLAGATDTQYF
TRBJ1-5 | TRBD1 | TRBV20-1 | . | TGCAGTGCTAGAGATATACAGGGGAGTCAGCCCCAGCATTTT | CSARDIQGSQPQHF
TRBJ2-7 | . | TRBV7-2 | many | TGTGCCAGCAGCTTGTCCAGGGGCCCCTACGAGCAGTACTTC | CASSLSRGPYEQYF
TRBJ2-5 | TRBD2 | TRBV20-1 | many | TGCAGTGCTAGCTTAGCGGGGCCACCCAGTGAGACCCAGTACTTC | CSASLAGPPSETQYF
TRBJ1-4 | . | TRBV5-1 | many | TGCGCCAGCAGCAGAGACTCGGCCGAAAAACTGTTTTTT | CASSRDSAEKLFF
TRBJ1-2 | TRBD1 | TRBV5-6 | . | TGTGCCAGCAGCCGCCGGTACAGGGGAGAGTATGGCTACACCTTC | CASSRRYRGEYGYTF
TRBJ2-1 | TRBD1 | TRBV19 | once | TGTGCCAGTAGTATCTCCTTGTTCCGGGACAGGGGGCGCGAAGATGAGCAGTTCTTC | CASSISLFRDRGREDEQFF
TRBJ1-1 | . | TRBV20-1 | . | TGCAGTGCTTCGGGTTTGAACACTGAAGCTTTCTTT | CSASGLNTEAFF
TRBJ2-7 | . | TRBV5-1 | . | TGCGCCAGCAGCTTGGTTGGAGGGGGGGGTGAGCAGTACTTC | CASSLVGGGGEQYF
TRBJ1-1 | . | TRBV9 | many | TGTGCCAGCAGCGTAGTCCCAGGGGACACTGAAGCTTTCTTT | CASSVVPGDTEAFF
TRBJ2-6 | TRBD1 | TRBV3-1 | many | TGTGCCAGCCAATACAGGGGCTCTGGGGCCAACGTCCTGACTTTC | CASQYRGSGANVLTF
TRBJ2-7 | TRBD2 | TRBV6-5 | . | TGTGCCAGCAGTTACTCGGCCGGGGGGGGAACCACTACCTACGAGCAGTACTTC | CASSYSAGGGTTTYEQYF
TRBJ1-2 | . | TRBV25-1 | few | TGTGCCAGCAGTGGTACAGGGTATTGGTATGGCTACACCTTC | CASSGTGYWYGYTF
TRBJ1-1 | . | TRBV5-1 | many | TGCGCCAGCAGCTTGGATGTTATGGGGGCTGAAGCTTTCTTT | CASSLDVMGAEAFF
TRBJ2-1 | . | TRBV7-9 | many | TGTGCCAGCAGCCTTCTTCGATGGGAAGTGAAGCAGTTCTTC | CASSLLRWEVKQFF
TRBJ2-2 | TRBD1 | TRBV12-3/TRBV12-4 | many | TGTGCCAGCAGTTTCCTTACAGGGGGCCTCCTTAACACCGGGGAGCTGTTTTTT | CASSFLTGGLLNTGELFF
TRBJ2-7 | . | TRBV27 | many | TGTGCCAGCAGTTTACCGTCAGCTAATACCTACGAGCAGTACTTC | CASSLPSANTYEQYF
TRBJ2-2 | . | TRBV24-1 | many | TGTGCCACCAGTGGGGGACCCGGGGAGCTGTTTTTT | CATSGGPGELFF
TRBJ2-2 | . | TRBV15 | many | TGTGCCACCAGCATTTTCGGGGTCACCGGGGAGCTGTTTTTT | CATSIFGVTGELFF
TRBJ1-4 | . | TRBV20-1 | many | TGCAGTGCTAGTATCGGTGCGGCTAATGAAAAACTGTTTTTT | CSASIGAANEKLFF
TRBJ2-7 | . | TRBV3-1 | . | TGTGCCAGCAGCCATGATTCTCGGGGGTACGAGCAGTACTTC | CASSHDSRGYEQYF
TRBJ2-1 | TRBD2 | TRBV19 | few | TGTGCCAGTACCAAAAACCTCCGTTTAGCGGGGGGTTCCTACAATGAGCAGTTCTTC | CASTKNLRLAGGSYNEQFF
TRBJ2-1 | TRBD1 | TRBV6-2/TRBV6-3 | . | TGTGCCAGCAGTTACTCTCCCGAGGGGGCCACAAACAATGAGCAGTTCTTC | CASSYSPEGATNNEQFF
TRBJ2-7 | . | TRBV5-1 | many | TGCGCCAGCAATGATGGCGGTCCCTACGAGCAGTACTTC | CASNDGGPYEQYF
TRBJ2-3 | TRBD2 | TRBV20-1 | few | TGCAGTGCTAGGTTACTAGCGGGGGGGGGACTGGATCCGCAGTATTTT | CSARLLAGGGLDPQYF
TRBJ1-5 | . | TRBV6-2/TRBV6-3 | many | TGTGCCAGCAGTTCCCGGACAGAGACCTATAGCAATCAGCCCCAGCATTTT | CASSSRTETYSNQPQHF
TRBJ1-4 | TRBD1 | TRBV20-1 | many | TGCAGTGCTACGACAGGGGGTCGCGAAAAACTGTTTTTT | CSATTGGREKLFF